This is a list of T cell receptor beta chains from one sample in a study of tumor and adjacent non-tumor tissue in lung cancer. TCRdb reprocessed the multiplex PCR reads with MiXCR, giving one entry per CDR3 protein. This table holds fewer than 100,000 distinct CDR3 sequences, around three quarters found once. The specimen sequenced was distant non-tumor lung tissue. Source of these receptors: a woman between 45 and 65 years old with non-small cell lung cancer. Both conserved end residues are part of each CDR3. The order of the fields is D gene, J gene, clone size, V gene, CDR3 DNA, CDR3 protein. The D gene is left open where the match is weak. Part of the rows lack a size; the others show once, few, many or a class for expanded clones.

D: NA; J: TRBJ2-6; size: many; V: TRBV4-1; DNA: TGCGCCAGCAGCCAAGGCGGGACAGCGGGAGTGCAGTTTGGGGCCAACGTCCTGACTTTC; CDR3: CASSQGGTAGVQFGANVLTF
D: NA; J: TRBJ2-3; size: NA; V: TRBV4-2; DNA: TGTGCCAGCAGCCCGGCACGCGAGGAGGACACAGATACGCAGTATTTT; CDR3: CASSPAREEDTDTQYF
D: NA; J: TRBJ2-6; size: NA; V: TRBV5-1; DNA: TGTGCCAGCAGCTTTACCACCGGGGCCAACGTCCTGGCTTTC; CDR3: CASSFTTGANVLAF
D: NA; J: TRBJ2-2; size: NA; V: TRBV4-1; DNA: TGCGCCAACAGCCGAGACGGTAGAGGATTTAACACCGGGGAGCTGTTTTTT; CDR3: CANSRDGRGFNTGELFF
D: NA; J: TRBJ1-1; size: NA; V: TRBV29-1; DNA: TGCAGCGTTGGGGGGGGACGGGTCAATACTGAAGCTTTCTTT; CDR3: CSVGGGRVNTEAFF
D: NA; J: TRBJ2-7; size: NA; V: TRBV29-1; DNA: TGCAGCGTTGTTAAGGCGAGCGAGCAGTACTTT; CDR3: CSVVKASEQYF
D: NA; J: TRBJ1-1; size: NA; V: TRBV6-6; DNA: TGTGCCAGCAGTTTAGAGGGGCAGGTGAAGACTGAAGCTTTCTTT; CDR3: CASSLEGQVKTEAFF
D: NA; J: TRBJ1-1; size: NA; V: TRBV29-1; DNA: TGCAGTGTTGAGCGGCTGAACACTGAAGCTTTCTTT; CDR3: CSVERLNTEAFF
D: NA; J: TRBJ2-1; size: once; V: TRBV14; DNA: TGTGTAAGGAGCCTTATGACAGGCCACAATGAGCAGTTCTTC; CDR3: CVRSLMTGHNEQFF
D: NA; J: TRBJ2-1; size: many; V: TRBV10-2; DNA: TGCGCCAGCAGTGAGTCGGGGGGTAATCCCTCCTACAATGAGCAGTTCTTC; CDR3: CASSESGGNPSYNEQFF
D: TRBD2; J: TRBJ2-3; size: few; V: TRBV7-3; DNA: TGTGCCAGCAGCCTGAGCGGGAGGGGTACAGATACGCAGTATTTT; CDR3: CASSLSGRGTDTQYF
D: TRBD1; J: TRBJ2-1; size: few; V: TRBV12-5; DNA: TGTGCTAGTGGTTTGGGACAGGGGCCCTACAATGAGCAGTCCTTC; CDR3: CASGLGQGPYNEQSF
D: NA; J: TRBJ2-5; size: once; V: TRBV27; DNA: TGTGCCAGCAGATGGGGCTACCAAGAGACCCAGTACTTC; CDR3: CASRWGYQETQYF
D: NA; J: TRBJ2-1; size: few; V: TRBV29-1; DNA: TGCAGCGTTGGCAACCCGTATGAGCAGTCCTTC; CDR3: CSVGNPYEQSF
D: NA; J: TRBJ1-1; size: once; V: TRBV5-1; DNA: TGCGCCAGCAGCTTGGAGGCCATGAACACTGAAGCTTTCTTT; CDR3: CASSLEAMNTEAFF
D: NA; J: TRBJ2-3; size: NA; V: TRBV28; DNA: TGTGCCGGCAGCCCCCGGCCCACAGATATGCAGTATTTT; CDR3: CAGSPRPTDMQYF
D: TRBD2; J: TRBJ2-1; size: once; V: TRBV6-5; DNA: TGTGCTAGCAGCCCCTCGACTAGCGGGAGCTCCCATGAGCAGTTCTTC; CDR3: CASSPSTSGSSHEQFF
D: NA; J: TRBJ1-1; size: NA; V: TRBV6-5; DNA: TGTGCCAGCAGTTGCCGGGGCACTGAAGCTTTCTTC; CDR3: CASSCRGTEAFF
D: NA; J: TRBJ2-2; size: medium-sized; V: TRBV5-1; DNA: TGCGCCAGCAGCCTTCAAAGCGGGTCCACCGGGGAGCTGTTTTTT; CDR3: CASSLQSGSTGELFF
D: TRBD1; J: TRBJ1-6; size: NA; V: TRBV10-3; DNA: TGTGCCGTAGCTAACCTCGGACAGGGAGTGTCACCCTTCCACTTC; CDR3: CAVANLGQGVSPFHF
D: NA; J: TRBJ2-2; size: NA; V: TRBV10-2; DNA: TGCGCCAACAGTGAGGGAATGGGACCGCTGAACACCAGGGAGCTGTTTTTT; CDR3: CANSEGMGPLNTRELFF
D: NA; J: TRBJ2-5; size: few; V: TRBV7-8; DNA: TGTGCCAGCAGCTTAATATTGGGACTGATAGGACCACAAGAGACTCAGTACTTC; CDR3: CASSLILGLIGPQETQYF
D: NA; J: TRBJ1-5; size: NA; V: TRBV4-2; DNA: TGTGCCAGCAGCCAAGGCCTCAATAGCAGTCAGCCCCAGCATTTT; CDR3: CASSQGLNSSQPQHF
D: TRBD1; J: TRBJ2-1; size: few; V: TRBV29-1; DNA: TGCAGCGTTAGCCGGGACAGCACCTACAATGACCAGTCCTTC; CDR3: CSVSRDSTYNDQSF
D: NA; J: TRBJ2-3; size: NA; V: TRBV5-4; DNA: TGTACCAGCAGCTCAAAAATCGGAGGGACAGATACGCAGTGTTTT; CDR3: CTSSSKIGGTDTQCF
D: NA; J: TRBJ2-7; size: few; V: TRBV5-1; DNA: TGCGCCAGCAGCATGGGAGGGGGATTTAACTACGAGCAGTACTTC; CDR3: CASSMGGGFNYEQYF
D: TRBD2; J: TRBJ2-7; size: NA; V: TRBV29-1; DNA: TGCAGCTTCACCAGCGGGGTGGCAATCCACGAGCAATACTTC; CDR3: CSFTSGVAIHEQYF
D: NA; J: TRBJ1-5; size: NA; V: TRBV4-1; DNA: TGCGCCAGCAGCCAAGTAACCAGGTCCAATCAGCCCCAGCATTTT; CDR3: CASSQVTRSNQPQHF
D: NA; J: TRBJ1-1; size: NA; V: TRBV29-1; DNA: TGCAGCGTCGAGGGGGAATCTGAAGCTTTCTTT; CDR3: CSVEGESEAFF
D: TRBD2; J: TRBJ2-2; size: NA; V: TRBV5-1; DNA: TGCGCCAGCAGCTTGTTGACTAGCTGGTTGGTCGGGAAGCTGTTTTTT; CDR3: CASSLLTSWLVGKLFF
D: NA; J: TRBJ2-3; size: NA; V: TRBV5-4; DNA: TGTGTCAGCAGCCGGACGGGGGAAGATACGCAGTATTTT; CDR3: CVSSRTGEDTQYF
D: TRBD2; J: TRBJ2-1; size: few; V: TRBV6-2/TRBV6-3; DNA: TGTGTCAGCAGCCCCGGATTAGCGGGTGTAAATGAGCAGTTCTTT; CDR3: CVSSPGLAGVNEQFF
D: NA; J: TRBJ1-1; size: many; V: TRBV28; DNA: TGTGCCAGCACCCAAGGAGGGACGAACACTGAAGCTTTCTTT; CDR3: CASTQGGTNTEAFF
D: NA; J: TRBJ2-3; size: NA; V: TRBV2; DNA: TGTGCCAGCAATGAAGGAGCTAGCGACTACACAGATACGCAATATTTT; CDR3: CASNEGASDYTDTQYF
D: NA; J: TRBJ1-1; size: NA; V: TRBV4-1; DNA: TGCGCCAGCAGCCACCGCACATGGGGCACTGAAGCTTCCTTT; CDR3: CASSHRTWGTEASF